Presented here are 8 T cell receptor beta chains from one specimen sequenced in a study of T cells in Graves' hyperthyroidism and ophthalmopathy. RNA transcripts served as the template for amplifying TCR beta CDR3 regions. The TCR CDR3 was amplified in a first-round RT-PCR using the HTBI primer set. MiXCR, run by TCRdb on the multiplex PCR reads, gives a single entry per CDR3 protein. The table has 600,000 to 900,000 distinct CDR3 sequences, about 16% seen once. The sample consisted of blood. These receptors all stem from a young man with Graves' hyperthyroidism.

This chain connects TRBV20-1 to TRBJ2-2, with 8 bases identical to TRBD2. This CDR3 is built from 14 residues. The germline CDR1 and CDR2 sequences are DFQATT and SNEGSKA (reference sequence). CDR3 DNA sequence: TGCAGCTTCTGGCGGGAGGTTGGAACCGGGGAGCTGTTTTTT. It translates to CSFWREVGTGELFF.

This clonotype was seen ten or more times. The chain is built from TRBV7-8 and TRBJ2-1, with D uncertain. Trimming stripped 2 bases from V and 6 bases from J, with 11 bases between. The length of the CDR3 is 14 residues. Germline V gene data show CDR1 as SGHVS and CDR2 as FQNEAQ. CDR3 protein: CASSLFAGSNEQFF. Written as DNA, the CDR3 is TGTGCCAGCAGCTTATTCGCAGGAAGCAATGAGCAGTTCTTC.

This clonotype was counted ten times or more. V usage is TRBV20-1 and J usage is TRBJ2-3, with 7 bases matching TRBD2. This CDR3 region has 15 residues. J was trimmed by 7 bases and V by 5 bases; bases with no gene match: 15. CDR1 is DFQATT, CDR2 SNEGSKA, per germline (reference sequence). CDR3 sequence reads: CSAPRVAGISNTQYF. As DNA, the CDR3 is TGCAGTGCTCCCCGGGTAGCGGGTATCTCAAATACGCAGTATTTT.

This chain links TRBV20-1 with TRBJ2-4; TRBD1 is a possible D gene (5 bases). Trimming shortened V by 4 bases and J by 0 bases, and 7 bases separated the two germline ends. This CDR3 has 13 residues. CDR1 is DFQATT and CDR2 is SNEGSKA in the germline V gene (reference sequence). This CDR3 is CSAKGLAKNIQYF. CDR3 sequence (DNA): TGCAGTGCTAAGGGGTTAGCCAAAAACATTCAGTACTTC.

There are a few counts of this clonotype. The V gene is TRBV19, the J gene TRBJ2-1; 9 nucleotides match TRBD2. The length of the CDR3 is 15 residues. Germline values: CDR1 LNHDA, CDR2 SQIVND (reference sequence). V lost 6 bases, J lost 12 bases, and 15 bases stayed unmatched. The CDR3 is CASRSREGAVWRQFF. The CDR3 bases are TGTGCCAGTAGGTCGCGGGAGGGGGCAGTATGGAGGCAGTTCTTC.

This clonotype has ten or more counts. This sequence joins TRBV28 and TRBJ2-3; the D gene is possibly TRBD2 (5 bases). The CDR3 extends over 15 amino acids. Deletions cut 7 bases from V and 2 bases from J, with 16 bases between. CDR1 is MDHEN, CDR2 SYDVKM, per germline. As DNA, the CDR3 is TGTGCCAGCACCCACCCAGCGGAACCCACAGATACGCAGTATTTT. Its translation is CASTHPAEPTDTQYF.

This clonotype was seen at least ten times. The rearrangement joins TRBV7-9 to TRBJ2-3, with D possibly matching TRBD2 (5 bases). Germline-derived CDR1 and CDR2 are SEHNR and FQNEAQ (reference sequence). This CDR3 contains 16 residues. V lost 1 base and J 0 bases, leaving 11 bases between the germline ends. The CDR3 DNA reads TGTGCCAGCAGCTTAGAAAGCGGCTCTAGCACAGATACGCAGTATTTT. Amino acids: CASSLESGSSTDTQYF. The complete variable domain, with remaining parts taken from reference TRBV7-9 and TRBJ2-3, reads DTGVSQNPRHKITKRGQNVTFRCDPISEHNRLYWYRQTLGQGPEFLTYFQNEAQLEKSRLLSDRFSAERPKGSFSTLEIQRTEQGDSAMYLCASSLESGSSTDTQYFGPGTRLTVL.

This clonotype appeared a few times. The V and J genes are TRBV4-1 and TRBJ2-5; D may be TRBD2 (5 bases). Germline CDR1 MGHRA, CDR2 YSYEKL. The CDR3 has 14 residues. V was pared by 4 bases and J by 5 bases, with 14 bases between. The CDR3 DNA follows: TGCGCCAGCAGCCGAGGATCGGGGTTGGAGACCCAGTACTTC. Its protein product is CASSRGSGLETQYF.